The sequence of this TCR beta chain was determined in a study of molecular identifiers for immune sequencing clone quantification. In regard to this clonotype: This may stem from a read error, because a much larger clone lies one nucleotide away. The CDR3 end shows no conserved phenylalanine or tryptophan, and so a read error is likely.

TCRdb itself ran the PCR reads through MiXCR, one entry per CDR3 protein. The data hold about 500,000 distinct CDR3 sequences, with roughly a fifth observed a single time. V shed 1 base and J 3 bases; nucleotides not matched to a gene: 5. The CDR3 runs 15 residues. Germline V gene data show CDR1 as MNHNY and CDR2 as SVGAGI (reference sequence). Source material: naive CD8+ T cells from blood, with Jurkat cell RNA spiked in. Subset noted: FACS-sorted CD8+CD4-CCR7+CD45RA+ naive T cells. The rearrangement uses TRBV6-6 and TRBJ2-7; 8 bases line up with TRBD1. This TCR derives from a human donor in good health. Some libraries in this study had Jurkat cell RNA spiked in. The DNA for the CDR3 is TGTGCCAGCAGTTACTACGCGGGACAGGACTACGAGCAGTACTCC. Its translation: CASSYYAGQDYEQYS.